This T cell receptor delta chain stems from a study of Vδ1+ human thymocytes. Germline V gives CDR1 TSWWSYY, CDR2 QGS. The CDR3 sequence is 15 residues long. Trimming removed 1 base from V and 0 bases from J, with 9 bases in between. Sequences come from RNA converted to cDNA by reverse transcription. CDR3 amplicons came from multiplex PCR with pooled V-gene forward and constant-region reverse primers. TCRdb made new clone calls on the multiplex PCR reads using CATT. The data show approximately 25,000 delta-chain clones, with about 29% seen just once and roughly 1.5% held by the top ten. This clone was counted a few times. Its antigen is undetermined. Other DNA sequences in this specimen translate into the identical CDR3. Notes on the study in general: In the thymus, TRG and TRD repertoires looked highly polyclonal with Gaussian CDR3 lengths.

The clonotype originates from a boy younger than two who had congenital heart surgery. The chain carries TRDV1 and TRDJ1; no clear D gene. The sequencing input was Vdelta1+ gamma-delta thymocytes from the thymus. The subset denotes: FACS-sorted CD3+ TCRalphabeta- TCRVdelta1+ TCRVdelta2- thymocytes. The CDR3 here is CALGERSGHTDKLIF. CDR3 sequence (DNA): TGTGCTCTTGGGGAACGGTCCGGACACACCGATAAACTCATCTTT.